Listed below are T cell receptor beta chains from one sample, sequenced in a study of Tregs in tolerant kidney transplant recipients. TCRdb's table, derived via immunoSEQ multiplex PCR, lists solely in-frame clones and lacks some. The data show around 50,000 clones, about 90% seen once. The input for sequencing was CD8+ T cells from blood (PBMCs), taken 24 months after the transplant. All receptors come from a human patient who received a combined kidney and bone marrow transplant. Some T cells may be the graft donor's. Each CDR3 is given with its conserved first and last residue. A D gene is named only where the DNA matches it firmly. Size tells how often a clone was seen (once, few, many) or the class of an expanded clone, and some rows leave it out.

. | TRBJ2-2 | TRBV6-5 | . | CASSNWLSNTGELFF | TGTGCCAGCAGTAATTGGCTGTCGAACACCGGGGAGCTGTTTTTT
TRBD1 | TRBJ1-6 | TRBV13 | . | CASSSQGSAYNSPLHF | TGTGCCAGCAGCTCACAGGGGAGTGCCTATAATTCACCCCTCCACTTT
. | TRBJ1-1 | TRBV21-1 | . | CATVGTTGGHTEAFF | TGTGCGACAGTTGGGACTACCGGTGGTCACACTGAAGCTTTCTTT
. | TRBJ2-7 | TRBV9 | . | CASSVDPRTSYEQYF | TGTGCCAGCAGCGTAGACCCCCGGACTTCCTACGAGCAGTACTTC
TRBD1 | TRBJ2-7 | TRBV13 | once | CASSERTGDYEQYF | TGTGCCAGCAGCGAACGGACAGGGGACTACGAGCAGTACTTC
TRBD2 | TRBJ2-7 | TRBV2 | . | CASTTSGPYEQYF | TGTGCCAGCACAACTAGCGGCCCCTACGAGCAGTACTTC
TRBD1 | TRBJ1-3 | TRBV7-9 | few | CASEGANSGNTIYF | TGTGCCAGCGAGGGGGCTAACTCTGGAAACACCATATATTTT
TRBD2 | TRBJ2-7 | TRBV11-3 | . | CASSLGTRMNGEAYEQYF | TGTGCCAGCAGCTTAGGGACTAGGATGAACGGTGAGGCCTACGAGCAGTACTTC
TRBD2 | TRBJ2-7 | TRBV11-2 | . | CASSPGLAGEQYF | TGTGCCAGCAGCCCGGGACTAGCGGGCGAGCAGTACTTC
TRBD2 | TRBJ2-3 | TRBV10-3 | . | CAIRGLAGSKKQDTDTQYF | TGTGCCATCAGAGGACTAGCGGGCTCAAAAAAGCAGGACACAGATACGCAGTATTTT
. | TRBJ1-1 | TRBV21-1 | once | CASSKRGGSNEAFF | TGTGCCAGCAGCAAACGCGGGGGCAGTAACGAAGCTTTCTTT
TRBD1 | TRBJ2-7 | TRBV11-1 | few | CASSHRDRNYEQYF | TGTGCCAGCAGCCACCGGGACAGGAACTACGAGCAGTACTTC
TRBD2 | TRBJ2-1 | TRBV27 | once | CASSPQEGLAGVNEQFF | TGTGCCAGCAGTCCCCAGGAGGGACTAGCGGGAGTTAATGAGCAGTTCTTC
TRBD2 | TRBJ2-1 | TRBV7-6 | . | CASSRTSRDEQFF | TGTGCCAGCAGCCGGACTAGCAGGGATGAGCAGTTCTTC
TRBD1 | TRBJ2-7 | TRBV9 | . | CASGTGTGPLSGPGQYF | TGTGCCAGCGGTACCGGGACAGGTCCGTTATCGGGTCCGGGGCAGTACTTC
. | TRBJ2-7 | TRBV7-9 | . | CASSAPGQVAYEQYF | TGTGCCAGCAGCGCCCCAGGGCAGGTTGCCTACGAGCAGTACTTC
. | TRBJ2-3 | TRBV4-2 | . | CASSQERSLSVDTQYF | TGTGCCAGCAGCCAAGAGCGGAGTCTGAGTGTAGATACGCAGTATTTT
TRBD2 | TRBJ2-1 | TRBV7-9 | . | CASSLGREVGEQFF | TGTGCCAGCAGCTTGGGGAGGGAGGTTGGTGAGCAGTTCTTC
. | TRBJ1-2 | TRBV4-2 | . | CASSQDGGNYGYTF | TGTGCCAGCAGCCAAGACGGGGGGAACTATGGCTACACCTTC
. | TRBJ1-2 | TRBV19 | . | CASSPWVMAGNYGYTF | TGTGCCAGTAGCCCCTGGGTGATGGCGGGAAACTATGGCTACACCTTC
TRBD2 | TRBJ2-3 | TRBV11-1 | . | CASSSSGFGTDTQYF | TGTGCCAGCAGCTCTAGCGGGTTTGGCACAGATACGCAGTATTTT
. | TRBJ2-2 | TRBV7-8 | once | CASSVRPSEGISGELFF | TGTGCCAGCAGCGTGAGACCTAGCGAGGGGATATCCGGGGAGCTGTTTTTT
. | TRBJ2-7 | TRBV20-1 | . | CSARADREQYF | TGCAGTGCTAGAGCCGACAGGGAGCAGTACTTC
TRBD1 | TRBJ1-2 | TRBV29-1 | . | CSVGGQGAANYGYTF | TGCAGCGTTGGGGGACAGGGGGCTGCTAACTATGGCTACACCTTC
TRBD1 | TRBJ2-5 | TRBV19 | . | CASSHRQGLAETQYF | TGTGCCAGTAGCCATCGACAGGGGTTGGCAGAGACCCAGTACTTC
. | TRBJ1-4 | TRBV18 | . | CASSSPGRVNEKLFF | TGTGCCAGCTCATCGCCAGGGCGAGTGAATGAAAAACTGTTTTTT
TRBD1 | TRBJ2-2 | TRBV5-6 | . | CASSLGDRGINTGELFF | TGTGCCAGCAGCTTAGGGGACAGGGGCATTAACACCGGGGAGCTGTTTTTT
TRBD2 | TRBJ2-7 | TRBV13 | . | CASSLVGGSHEQYF | TGTGCCAGCAGCTTAGTGGGGGGGAGCCACGAGCAGTACTTC
. | TRBJ1-2 | TRBV4-1 | . | CASSQQGTYGYTF | TGCGCCAGCAGCCAGCAGGGGACCTATGGCTACACCTTC
TRBD2 | TRBJ2-1 | TRBV29-1 | . | CSARLAGGSNEQFF | TGCAGCGCCCGACTAGCGGGAGGTAGCAATGAGCAGTTCTTC
TRBD2 | TRBJ2-3 | TRBV7-9 | . | CASSTGTSGRVQTTDTQYF | TGTGCCAGCAGCACGGGGACTAGCGGGAGGGTGCAGACCACAGATACGCAGTATTTT
. | TRBJ2-7 | TRBV29-1 | . | CSVAGTSETYEQYF | TGCAGCGTAGCAGGGACTTCGGAAACTTACGAGCAGTACTTC
TRBD1 | TRBJ1-1 | TRBV30 | . | CAWNRGFLGITEAFF | TGTGCCTGGAACAGGGGATTCTTAGGAATCACTGAAGCTTTCTTT
TRBD1 | TRBJ2-3 | TRBV30 | . | CAWSYQGVTDTQYF | TGTGCCTGGAGTTACCAGGGGGTCACAGATACGCAGTATTTT
. | TRBJ2-1 | TRBV11-2 | . | CASSSGQLYNEQFF | TGTGCCAGCAGCTCTGGACAGCTTTACAATGAGCAGTTCTTC
TRBD2 | TRBJ2-3 | TRBV9 | . | CASSYYMGGDGTQYF | TGTGCCAGCAGCTATTATATGGGGGGGGACGGTACGCAGTATTTT
TRBD2 | TRBJ2-1 | TRBV10-2 | . | CASSEIAGVEEQFF | TGCGCCAGCAGTGAGATAGCGGGAGTAGAGGAGCAGTTCTTC
TRBD1 | TRBJ1-3 | TRBV9 | . | CASSPGTGLGNTIYF | TGTGCCAGCAGCCCTGGGACAGGACTCGGAAACACCATATATTTT
. | TRBJ1-4 | TRBV7-6 | . | CASSPRQSTNEKLFF | TGTGCCAGCAGCCCAAGACAGTCAACTAATGAAAAACTGTTTTTT
. | TRBJ2-1 | TRBV27 | . | CASSPRRQRKQFF | TGTGCCAGCAGTCCCCGTCGTCAGCGAAAGCAGTTCTTC
TRBD1 | TRBJ2-7 | TRBV7-9 | . | CASSPWDRNLEQYF | TGTGCCAGCAGCCCGTGGGACAGGAACCTCGAGCAGTACTTC
TRBD2 | TRBJ2-5 | TRBV9 | . | CASSVLNSGARETQYF | TGTGCCAGCAGCGTATTGAATAGCGGGGCACGAGAGACCCAGTACTTC
TRBD1 | TRBJ2-7 | TRBV5-5 | . | CASSLGDRGDQYF | TGTGCCAGCAGCTTAGGAGACAGGGGCGATCAGTACTTC
. | TRBJ2-7 | TRBV5-8 | . | CASSFRGAHEQYF | TGTGCCAGCAGCTTCAGGGGGGCCCACGAGCAGTACTTC
. | TRBJ2-7 | TRBV11-2 | . | CASSDLMDSYEQYF | TGTGCCAGCAGCGACCTCATGGACAGCTACGAGCAGTACTTC
. | TRBJ2-1 | TRBV5-1 | . | CASSPETGTLDTNEQFF | TGCGCCAGCAGCCCTGAAACCGGGACATTGGACACCAATGAGCAGTTCTTC
TRBD2 | TRBJ2-7 | TRBV9 | . | CASSVGSGDSYEQYF | TGTGCCAGCAGCGTAGGTAGCGGGGACTCCTACGAGCAGTACTTC
. | TRBJ2-2 | TRBV4-3 | . | CASSQDDRNTGELFF | TGCGCCAGCAGCCAAGATGACAGGAACACCGGGGAGCTGTTTTTT
. | TRBJ1-1 | TRBV5-5 | . | CASSFAGGTEAFF | TGTGCCAGCAGCTTTGCAGGCGGGACTGAAGCTTTCTTT
TRBD1 | TRBJ2-3 | TRBV27 | . | CASSWTGRGDTQYF | TGTGCCAGCAGTTGGACAGGGCGAGGGGATACGCAGTATTTT
TRBD1 | TRBJ1-5 | TRBV19 | . | CASSLATGGAWRPQHF | TGTGCCAGTAGTCTCGCTACAGGGGGCGCATGGCGGCCCCAGCATTTT